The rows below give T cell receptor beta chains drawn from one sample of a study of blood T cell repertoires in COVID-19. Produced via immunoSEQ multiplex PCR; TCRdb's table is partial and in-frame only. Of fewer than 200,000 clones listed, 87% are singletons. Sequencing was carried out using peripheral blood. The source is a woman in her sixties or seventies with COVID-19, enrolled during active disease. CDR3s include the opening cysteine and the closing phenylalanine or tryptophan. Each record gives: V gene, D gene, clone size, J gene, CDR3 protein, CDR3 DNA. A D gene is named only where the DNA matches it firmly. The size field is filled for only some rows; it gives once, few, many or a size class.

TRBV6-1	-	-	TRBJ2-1	CASSEAEGGLWGNEQFF	TGTGCCAGCAGTGAAGCCGAGGGCGGGCTGTGGGGCAATGAGCAGTTCTTC
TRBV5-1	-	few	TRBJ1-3	CASSLESSGNTIYF	TGCGCCAGCAGCCTCGAGAGCTCTGGAAACACCATATATTTT
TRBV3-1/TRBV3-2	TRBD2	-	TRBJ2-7	CASSQGVAGGVYEQYF	TGTGCCAGCAGCCAAGGGGTAGCGGGAGGCGTTTACGAGCAGTACTTC
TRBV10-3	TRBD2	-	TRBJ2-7	CAITSGNYEQYF	TGTGCCATCACTAGCGGGAACTACGAGCAGTACTTC
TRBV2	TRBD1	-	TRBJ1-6	CASGDRKNNSPLHF	TGTGCCAGCGGGGACAGAAAGAATAATTCACCCCTCCACTTT
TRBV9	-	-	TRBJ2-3	CASSVDGYPTDTQYF	TGTGCCAGCAGCGTAGACGGGTACCCGACAGATACGCAGTATTTT
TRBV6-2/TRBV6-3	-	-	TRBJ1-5	CASSRETLDGYQPQHF	TGTGCCAGCAGCCGGGAGACACTCGACGGATATCAGCCCCAGCATTTT
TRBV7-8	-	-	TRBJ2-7	CASSYQRYEQYF	TGTGCCAGCAGCTATCAGAGGTACGAGCAGTACTTC
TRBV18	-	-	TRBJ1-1	CASSLGRGTEAFF	TGTGCCAGCTCACTGGGGCGAGGCACTGAAGCTTTCTTT
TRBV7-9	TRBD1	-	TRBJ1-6	CASSGAGGSSYNSPLHF	TGTGCCAGCAGCGGCGCAGGGGGCTCGTCCTATAATTCACCCCTCCACTTT
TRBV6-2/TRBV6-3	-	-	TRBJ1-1	CASSYPSRPEAFF	TGTGCCAGCAGTTACCCGTCCAGGCCTGAAGCTTTCTTT
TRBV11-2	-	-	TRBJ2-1	CASSLWAGSTLYNEQFF	TGTGCCAGCAGCTTATGGGCGGGGTCAACGCTATACAATGAGCAGTTCTTC
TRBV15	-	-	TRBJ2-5	CATSRDRGGTQYF	TGTGCCACCAGCAGAGATCGGGGAGGGACCCAGTACTTC
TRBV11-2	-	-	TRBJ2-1	CASGFPTGGNEQFF	TGTGCCAGCGGTTTTCCAACAGGTGGCAATGAGCAGTTCTTC
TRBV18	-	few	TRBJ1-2	CASSPTQGYGYTF	TGTGCCAGCTCACCAACCCAGGGGTATGGCTACACCTTC
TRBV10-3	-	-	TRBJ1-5	CAISGEGNQPQHF	TGTGCCATCAGTGGGGAGGGAAATCAGCCCCAGCATTTT
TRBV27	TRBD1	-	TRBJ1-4	CASSPGTGPATNEKLFF	TGTGCCAGCAGTCCCGGGACAGGGCCAGCAACTAATGAAAAACTGTTTTTT
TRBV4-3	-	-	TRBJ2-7	CASSQAGVGSYEQYF	TGCGCCAGCAGCCAAGCAGGGGTTGGTTCCTACGAGCAGTACTTC
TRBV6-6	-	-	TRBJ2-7	CASSWGLERNEQYF	TGTGCCAGCAGTTGGGGACTGGAGCGGAACGAGCAGTACTTC
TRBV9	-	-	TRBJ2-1	CASSVGGTSNEQFF	TGTGCCAGCAGCGTAGGAGGGACAAGCAATGAGCAGTTCTTC
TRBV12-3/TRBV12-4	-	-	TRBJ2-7	CASTGGAGYEQYF	TGTGCCAGCACCGGAGGGGCTGGGTACGAGCAGTACTTC
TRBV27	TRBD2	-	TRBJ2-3	CASRRVWASGRVTDTQYF	TGTGCCAGCCGGCGGGTTTGGGCTAGCGGGAGGGTCACAGATACGCAGTATTTT
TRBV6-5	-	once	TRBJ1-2	CASSTGTRYGYTF	TGTGCCAGCAGTACAGGGACCCGCTATGGCTACACCTTC
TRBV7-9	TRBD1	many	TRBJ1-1	CASSHTRTGTFF	TGTGCCAGCAGCCATACCCGGACAGGGACTTTCTTT